This T cell receptor (beta chain) derives from a study of graft-versus-host responses after intestinal transplantation. Findings of the study overall: Early post-transplant HvG declines tracked with peak circulating GvH clone levels. Graft-donor T cell macrochimerism in patients accompanied high graft-versus-host to host-versus-graft clonal ratios in allografts.

The CDR3 runs to 16 residues. Germline CDR1 reads SGHRS; CDR2 reads YFSETQ. V lost 0 bases, J lost 4 bases, and 4 bases stayed unmatched. Using immunoSEQ multiplex PCR, the repertoire was profiled, and TCRdb retains in-frame clones only, with some absent. The sample contains around 100,000 clones, about nine tenths of which appear only once. Worth noting for this clone: Its antigen is currently unknown.

Sequenced material: unstimulated CD4+ T cells sorted from spleen or lymph node cells, taken before transplant. This chain connects TRBV5-1 to TRBJ1-6; 7 bases agree with TRBD1. The clonotype was recovered from a human donor who was the organ donor for an intestinal transplant. The chain's CDR3 is CASSLVQGVYNSPLHF. The CDR3 DNA reads TGCGCCAGCAGCTTGGTCCAGGGGGTGTATAATTCACCCCTCCACTTT.